The present entry profiles one T cell receptor (beta chain) with its context. The antigen is undetermined. Patients in the study, people with chemo-refractory metastatic non-small-cell lung cancer, received focal radiation plus ipilimumab CTLA-4 blockade. This CDR3 contains 15 residues. With 0 bases removed from V and 4 bases from J, the gap between germline ends came to 13 bases. Germline CDR1 and CDR2: SGHDT and YYEEEE. The repertoire was sequenced with immunoSEQ multiplex PCR; TCRdb's copy has only in-frame clones and lacks some. The sample has 120,000 or so clones, 75% to 90% seen once. The data derive from a study of radiotherapy plus CTLA-4 blockade in lung cancer. The overall study: Patients showed objective responses in about 20% of cases, and disease control was achieved by 31%. Findings and caveats of the study: Some TCR clones had been derived from tumors. These clones expanded in peripheral blood after radiotherapy plus ipilimumab. The best prediction of response reportedly came from early blood T cell clone dynamics, with interferon-beta.

The chain uses TRBV5-6 and TRBJ1-2; perhaps TRBD1 as D (5 bases). This sequence was found in a human donor with non-small cell lung cancer that progressed on radiotherapy plus ipilimumab. The sequenced sample was peripheral blood, obtained from a patient treated with radiotherapy plus ipilimumab. CDR3 in DNA: TGTGCCAGCAGCTTGGGGGACCCAGGTTTCTATGGCTACACCTTC. Translating gives CASSLGDPGFYGYTF.